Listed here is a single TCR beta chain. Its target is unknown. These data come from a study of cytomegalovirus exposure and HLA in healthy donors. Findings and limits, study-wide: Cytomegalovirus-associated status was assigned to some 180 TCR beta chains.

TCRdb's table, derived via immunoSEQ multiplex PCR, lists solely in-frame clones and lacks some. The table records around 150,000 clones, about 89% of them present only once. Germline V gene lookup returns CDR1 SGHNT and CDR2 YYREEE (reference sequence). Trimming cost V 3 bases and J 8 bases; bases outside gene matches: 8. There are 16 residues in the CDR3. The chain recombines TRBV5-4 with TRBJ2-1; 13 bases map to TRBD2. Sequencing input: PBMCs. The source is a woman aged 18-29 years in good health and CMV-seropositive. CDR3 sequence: CASSSRTSGRSDEQFF. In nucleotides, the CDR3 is TGTGCCAGCAGCTCGAGGACTAGCGGGAGATCGGATGAGCAGTTCTTC.